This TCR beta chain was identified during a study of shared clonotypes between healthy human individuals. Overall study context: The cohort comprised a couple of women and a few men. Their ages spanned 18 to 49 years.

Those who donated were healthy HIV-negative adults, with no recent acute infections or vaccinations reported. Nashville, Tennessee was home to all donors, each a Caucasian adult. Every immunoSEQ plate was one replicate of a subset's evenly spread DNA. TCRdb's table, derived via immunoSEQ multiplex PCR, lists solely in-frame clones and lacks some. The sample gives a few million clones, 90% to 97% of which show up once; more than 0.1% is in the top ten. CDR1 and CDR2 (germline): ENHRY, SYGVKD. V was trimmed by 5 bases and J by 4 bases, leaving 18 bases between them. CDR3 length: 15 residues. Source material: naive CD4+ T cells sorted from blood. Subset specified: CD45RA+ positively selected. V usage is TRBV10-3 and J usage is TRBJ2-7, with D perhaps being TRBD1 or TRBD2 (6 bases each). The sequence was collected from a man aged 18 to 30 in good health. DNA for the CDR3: TGTGCCATCAGTAAACAGGAGGGGGTAGAGTACGAGCAGTACTTC. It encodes CAISKQEGVEYEQYF.